Listed below are T cell receptor beta chains from one sample, sequenced in a study of beta chain features in type 1 diabetes. Sequencing was performed with immunoSEQ multiplex PCR; in TCRdb, only in-frame clones are kept and a portion is missing. Counted here are approximately 340,000 clones, about 14% occurring once; the ten biggest clones make up roughly 0.017%. Sequenced: naive CD4+ T cells from blood. These receptors were obtained from a woman aged 18-35 years in good health. The CDR3 runs from the conserved cysteine through the conserved F or W.

J gene: TRBJ2-1
V gene: TRBV20-1
CDR3 protein: CSADGREQFF

J gene: TRBJ2-3
V gene: TRBV6-5
CDR3 protein: CASSRRLADTDTQYF

J gene: TRBJ1-4
V gene: TRBV4-2
CDR3 protein: CASSQRTGQATNEKLFF

J gene: TRBJ2-5
V gene: TRBV5-4
CDR3 protein: CASRKREGETQYF

J gene: TRBJ1-4
V gene: TRBV29-1
CDR3 protein: CSAVGQGREKLFF

J gene: TRBJ1-5
V gene: TRBV7-9
CDR3 protein: CASSLSSVIGQPQHF

J gene: TRBJ2-7
V gene: TRBV15
CDR3 protein: CATSSSDRGYEQYF

J gene: TRBJ1-5
V gene: TRBV5-1
CDR3 protein: CASSLAGGGGNQPQHF

J gene: TRBJ1-5
V gene: TRBV7-2
CDR3 protein: CASSLVAGGNQPQHF

J gene: TRBJ2-7
V gene: TRBV30
CDR3 protein: CAWSVVESGEQYF

J gene: TRBJ2-2
V gene: TRBV19
CDR3 protein: CASSILGQQPNTGELFF

J gene: TRBJ2-5
V gene: TRBV18
CDR3 protein: CASSPPGLAGETQYF

J gene: TRBJ2-7
V gene: TRBV19
CDR3 protein: CASTVTGSYEQYF

J gene: TRBJ2-2
V gene: TRBV28
CDR3 protein: CASSLGAGELFF

J gene: TRBJ1-1
V gene: TRBV25-1
CDR3 protein: CASSEYSPRQGDTEAFF

J gene: TRBJ1-1
V gene: TRBV4-1
CDR3 protein: CASSQEQGSTEAFF

J gene: TRBJ1-1
V gene: TRBV7-9
CDR3 protein: CASSPPGTGNTEAFF

J gene: TRBJ2-1
V gene: TRBV28
CDR3 protein: CASSSTHNEQFF

J gene: TRBJ2-6
V gene: TRBV2
CDR3 protein: CASNGGAGANVLTF

J gene: TRBJ2-3
V gene: TRBV7-9
CDR3 protein: CASSLIQGDTQYF

J gene: TRBJ2-4
V gene: TRBV13
CDR3 protein: CASSPHRTLGQNIQYF

J gene: TRBJ2-5
V gene: TRBV28
CDR3 protein: CASRTLGRGVLETQYF

J gene: TRBJ1-5
V gene: TRBV6-6
CDR3 protein: CASNRQGNSNQPQHF

J gene: TRBJ2-1
V gene: TRBV28
CDR3 protein: CASSPHLTLTPPDEQFF

J gene: TRBJ2-1
V gene: TRBV29-1
CDR3 protein: CSVLTGTGGQRWFF

J gene: TRBJ2-5
V gene: TRBV25-1
CDR3 protein: CASSELAGGVETQYF

J gene: TRBJ2-3
V gene: TRBV7-2
CDR3 protein: CASSLELATDTQYF

J gene: TRBJ2-3
V gene: TRBV10-3
CDR3 protein: CAISAGISTDTQYF

J gene: TRBJ2-1
V gene: TRBV4-2
CDR3 protein: CASSQAQMRGSSYNEQFF

J gene: TRBJ2-5
V gene: TRBV7-2
CDR3 protein: CASSRREVQETQYF

J gene: TRBJ1-1
V gene: TRBV18
CDR3 protein: CASSKAGGTEAFF

J gene: TRBJ2-7
V gene: TRBV30
CDR3 protein: CAWSVLRTTYEQYF

J gene: TRBJ2-4
V gene: TRBV6-5
CDR3 protein: CASRRQGNSKNIQYF

J gene: TRBJ2-1
V gene: TRBV19
CDR3 protein: CASSIVLTGVSGDEQFF

J gene: TRBJ2-7
V gene: TRBV7-9
CDR3 protein: CASSLIGTGGTPVLGEQYF